Reported below is one TCR beta chain. Its target is unknown. TCRdb reanalysed the reads using MiXCR and keeps one entry per CDR3 protein. The table lists approximately 110,000 distinct CDR3 sequences, 30% to 40% of them singletons. These data are taken from a study of T cell repertoires in cytomegalovirus infection. Study overall: Alongside well-studied HLA-B-restricted CMV epitopes, recently identified HLA-C-restricted CMV epitopes were also used. Indications came from public TCR beta signatures; they pointed to CMV infection and to a matching HLA type.

Study-wide results and limits: Identification of carriers of CMV plus the relevant HLA was performed using cumulative public TCR beta family frequency.

CDR3 size: 18 residues. Germline V CDR1 and CDR2: SGHTA, FQGNSA. Germline trimming cut 1 base from V and 2 bases from J; bases unmatched to any gene: 10. The gene calls are TRBV7-2 and TRBJ2-7, with 11 bases matching TRBD2. The sequencing here drew on CD8+ T cells from cultured PBMCs, taken from culture after CMV antigen stimulation. This TCR was recovered from a human donor in good health (CMV status not recorded). Some clones in this sample may be carry-over from other donors' samples. The CDR3 protein is CASSLDSLSLAGAYEQYF. In DNA form, the CDR3 reads TGTGCCAGCAGCTTAGACTCCCTTTCACTAGCGGGGGCCTACGAGCAGTACTTC. Combining the CDR3 with reference TRBV7-2 and TRBJ2-7 gives the whole variable domain GAGVSQSPSNKVTEKGKDVELRCDPISGHTALYWYRQSLGQGLEFLIYFQGNSAPDKSGLPSDRFSAERTGGSVSTLTIQRTQQEDSAVYLCASSLDSLSLAGAYEQYFGPGTRLTVT.